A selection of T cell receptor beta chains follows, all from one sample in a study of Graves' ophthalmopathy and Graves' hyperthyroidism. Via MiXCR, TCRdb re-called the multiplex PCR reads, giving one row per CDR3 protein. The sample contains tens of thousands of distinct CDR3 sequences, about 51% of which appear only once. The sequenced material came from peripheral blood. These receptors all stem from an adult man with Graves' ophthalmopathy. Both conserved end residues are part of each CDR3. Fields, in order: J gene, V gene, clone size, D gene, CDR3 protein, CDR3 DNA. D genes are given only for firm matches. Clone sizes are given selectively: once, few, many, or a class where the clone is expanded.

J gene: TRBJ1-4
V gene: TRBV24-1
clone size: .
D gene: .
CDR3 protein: CATSSTGGGFCEKLFF
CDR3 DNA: TGTGCCACCAGTTCGACAGGCGGGGGATTCTGTGAAAAACTGTTTTTT

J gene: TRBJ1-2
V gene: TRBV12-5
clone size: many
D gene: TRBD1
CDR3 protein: CASGRDRGFGYTF
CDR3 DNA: TGTGCTAGTGGCCGGGACAGGGGGTTTGGCTACACCTTC

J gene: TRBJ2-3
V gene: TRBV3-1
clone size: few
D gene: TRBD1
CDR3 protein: CASSHTLDRRTDTQYF
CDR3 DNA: TGTGCCAGCAGTCATACGTTGGACAGGCGCACAGATACGCAGTATTTT

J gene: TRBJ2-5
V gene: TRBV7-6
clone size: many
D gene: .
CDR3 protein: CASSLGGWGAVETQYF
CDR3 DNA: TGTGCCAGCAGCTTAGGAGGTTGGGGGGCGGTGGAGACCCAGTACTTC

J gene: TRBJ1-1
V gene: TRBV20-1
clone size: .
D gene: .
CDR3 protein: CSARLRLAGTEAFF
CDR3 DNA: TGCAGTGCTAGGCTGAGACTAGCGGGCACTGAAGCTTTCTTT

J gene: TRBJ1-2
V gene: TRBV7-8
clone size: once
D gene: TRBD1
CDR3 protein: CASSLAGQGGNTF
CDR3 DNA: TGTGCCAGCAGCTTAGCCGGACAGGGTGGAAACACCTTC

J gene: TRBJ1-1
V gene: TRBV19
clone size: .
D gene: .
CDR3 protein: CASSLSTEMNTEAFF
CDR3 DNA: TGTGCCAGTAGTCTCTCGACGGAGATGAACACTGAAGCTTTCTTT

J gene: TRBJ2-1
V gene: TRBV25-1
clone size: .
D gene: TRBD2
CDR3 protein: CASSPRLAGGLYNEQFF
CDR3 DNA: TGTGCCAGCAGTCCCCGACTAGCGGGAGGGCTCTACAATGAGCAGTTCTTC

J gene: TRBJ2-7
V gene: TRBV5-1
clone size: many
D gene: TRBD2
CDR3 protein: CASSLGTSGGYEQYF
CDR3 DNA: TGCGCCAGCAGCTTGGGTACTAGCGGTGGTTACGAGCAGTACTTC

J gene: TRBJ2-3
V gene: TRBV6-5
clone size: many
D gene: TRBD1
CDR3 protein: CASSISGTGVGTDTQYF
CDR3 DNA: TGTGCCAGCAGTATCTCCGGGACAGGGGTTGGCACAGATACGCAGTATTTT

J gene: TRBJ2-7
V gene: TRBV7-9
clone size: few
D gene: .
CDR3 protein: CASSPDTSSYEQYF
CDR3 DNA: TGTGCCAGCAGCCCGGACACGAGCTCCTACGAGCAGTACTTC

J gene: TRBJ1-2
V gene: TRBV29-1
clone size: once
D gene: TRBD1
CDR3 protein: CSSDRGGWGYTF
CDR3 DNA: TGCAGCTCGGACAGGGGAGGATGGGGCTACACCTTC

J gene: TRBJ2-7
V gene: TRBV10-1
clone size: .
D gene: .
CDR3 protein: CASSDSGQGSYEQYF
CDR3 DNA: TGCGCCAGCAGTGATTCGGGGCAGGGCTCCTACGAGCAGTACTTC

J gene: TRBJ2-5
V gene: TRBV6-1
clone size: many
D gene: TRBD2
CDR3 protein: CASSEAGGQETQYF
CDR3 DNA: TGTGCCAGCAGTGAAGCGGGAGGGCAAGAGACCCAGTACTTC

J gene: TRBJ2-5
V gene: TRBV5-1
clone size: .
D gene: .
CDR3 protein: CASSLVPGLETQYF
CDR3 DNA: TGCGCCAGCAGCTTGGTCCCAGGGTTAGAGACCCAGTACTTC

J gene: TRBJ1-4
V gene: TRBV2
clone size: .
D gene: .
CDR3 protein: CASIRAGANEKLFF
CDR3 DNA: TGTGCCAGCATTCGAGCGGGGGCTAATGAAAAACTGTTTTTT

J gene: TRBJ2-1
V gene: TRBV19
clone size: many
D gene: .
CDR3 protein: CASSKLALKGDNEQFF
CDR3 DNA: TGTGCCAGTAGTAAATTAGCCTTAAAGGGGGACAATGAGCAGTTCTTC

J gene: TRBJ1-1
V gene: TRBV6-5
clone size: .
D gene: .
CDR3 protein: CARGGGTEAFF
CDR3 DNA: TGTGCCAGGGGGGGGGGCACTGAAGCTTTCTTT

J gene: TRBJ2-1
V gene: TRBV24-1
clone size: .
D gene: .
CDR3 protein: CATAAHRYNEQFF
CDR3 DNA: TGTGCCACCGCAGCTCACCGGTACAATGAGCAGTTCTTC

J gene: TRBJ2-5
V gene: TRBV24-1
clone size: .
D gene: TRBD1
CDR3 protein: CATSDGQGEETQYF
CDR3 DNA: TGTGCCACCAGTGATGGACAGGGTGAGGAGACCCAGTACTTC

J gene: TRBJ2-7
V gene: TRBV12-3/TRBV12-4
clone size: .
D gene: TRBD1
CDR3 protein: CASSSTGTGLWEQYF
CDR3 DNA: TGTGCCAGCAGCTCCACCGGGACAGGGTTATGGGAGCAGTACTTC

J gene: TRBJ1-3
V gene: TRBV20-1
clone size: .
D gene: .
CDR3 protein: CSAHAGPGNTIYF
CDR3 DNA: TGCAGTGCTCATGCAGGGCCCGGAAACACCATATATTTT

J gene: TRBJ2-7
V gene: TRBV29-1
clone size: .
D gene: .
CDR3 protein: CGGGNRGEQYF
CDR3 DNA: TGCGGAGGGGGGAACAGGGGCGAGCAGTACTTC

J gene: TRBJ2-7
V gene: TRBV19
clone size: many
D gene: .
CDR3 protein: CASSRTPGRGPGEQYF
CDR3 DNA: TGTGCCAGTAGTCGAACACCGGGACGGGGGCCTGGAGAGCAGTACTTC